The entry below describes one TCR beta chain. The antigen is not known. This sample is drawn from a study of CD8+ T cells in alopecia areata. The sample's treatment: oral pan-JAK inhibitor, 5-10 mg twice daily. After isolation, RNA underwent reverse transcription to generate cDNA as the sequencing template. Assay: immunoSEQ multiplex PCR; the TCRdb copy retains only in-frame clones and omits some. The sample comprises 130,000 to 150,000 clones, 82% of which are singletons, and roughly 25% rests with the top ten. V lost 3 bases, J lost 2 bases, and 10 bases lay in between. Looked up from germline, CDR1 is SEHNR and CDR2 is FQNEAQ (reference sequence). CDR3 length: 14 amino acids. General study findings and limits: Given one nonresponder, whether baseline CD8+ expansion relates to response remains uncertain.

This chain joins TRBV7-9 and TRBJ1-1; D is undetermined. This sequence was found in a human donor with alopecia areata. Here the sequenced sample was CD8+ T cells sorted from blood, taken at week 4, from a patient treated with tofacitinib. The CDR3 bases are TGTGCCAGCAGCTTCCCAGGCGCTAACACTGAAGCTTTCTTT. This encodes CASSFPGANTEAFF.